This T cell receptor (beta chain) was retrieved from a study of T-cell reconstitution after alpha-beta-depleted transplantation in children. CDR3 size: 13 residues. Trimming shortened V by 4 bases and J by 6 bases, and 12 bases separated the two germline ends. Germline V gene sequence: CDR1 MNHNS, CDR2 SASEGT. This clonotype occurred many times. Its antigen is currently unknown. Researchers prepared the TCRbeta library using unique molecular identifiers, the study reports. TCRdb reprocessed the PCR reads via MiXCR and lists one record per CDR3 protein. The sample shows hundreds of thousands of distinct CDR3 sequences, around 13% of them seen only once. Findings and limits, study-wide: Alpha-beta T cells about two months after transplant reportedly derived from several hundred expanded graft clones. The origin of high day-60 TCRbeta diversity in some patients lay in surviving recipient T cells and thymic progenitors. The main origin of T-cell counts and diversity one year after transplant was newly produced T cells.

The sequencing here drew on PBMCs, taken before TCRalphabeta/CD19-depleted stem cell transplant. This receptor was obtained from a girl aged 2 to 9 with congenital amegakaryocytic thrombocytopenia, due to receive a stem cell transplant. The chain has TRBV6-1 and TRBJ1-1; D gene unclear. The CDR3 spells CASSVRHGAEAFF. DNA of the CDR3: TGTGCCAGCAGTGTCCGGCATGGGGCTGAAGCTTTCTTT.